This TCR beta chain was recovered during a study of T cells in Graves' hyperthyroidism and ophthalmopathy. Overall study results and limits: In the analysis, a 13 V-J model separated ophthalmopathy from stable hyperthyroidism.

Inclusion characteristics of ophthalmopathy patients comprised a Clinical Activity Score of at least 3, a NOSPECS grade of at least 4, and duration under 3 months. Uncontrolled infection, other autoimmune disease, pregnancy and lactation each barred patients from inclusion. V lost 4 bases and J lost 10, with 18 bases in between. CDR3 size: 15 residues. The germline V gene has CDR1 SGDLS and CDR2 YYNGEE. TCR beta CDR3 regions were amplified from RNA transcripts. HTBI primers were the set used in a first-round RT-PCR of the TCR CDR3. TCRdb re-analysed the multiplex PCR reads in MiXCR, keeping a single row per CDR3 protein. The sample lists around 500,000 distinct CDR3 sequences; 20% to 25% were seen once. In the case of this clonotype: The antigen remains unidentified.

This TCR came from a woman in her 70s with Graves' ophthalmopathy. The J gene is TRBJ1-6, the V gene TRBV9; D call uncertain. Material: blood. CDR3 sequence reads: CASSPVERGRSPLHF. The CDR3 DNA follows: TGTGCCAGCAGCCCAGTTGAGCGGGGTCGATCACCCCTCCACTTT.